These 9 T cell receptor beta chains were sequenced from one sample in a study of regulatory T cells in long-lasting Graves disease. Assembly of TCR beta libraries relied on iRepertoire HTBI primers together with Arm-PCR of CDR3 regions. TCRdb fed the multiplex PCR reads into MiXCR, producing one record per CDR3 protein. The profile shows roughly 610,000 distinct CDR3 sequences, 15% to 20% of them singletons. Specified time point: newly diagnosed GD, antithyroid drugs for less than 3 months. From PBMCs, RNA was extracted and then used to make the TCR library. These same records also appear under a second study, on T cells in Graves' hyperthyroidism and ophthalmopathy.

The material sequenced was peripheral blood mononuclear cells (PBMCs), taken at new diagnosis, from a patient treated with antithyroid drugs. These receptors were taken from a man aged 18 to 29 with Graves disease.

This clonotype was seen repeatedly, ten times or more. The genes are TRBV6-2 or TRBV6-3 and TRBJ2-7, with D possibly TRBD1 on 6 matching bases. The CDR3 consists of 14 residues. The V gene lost 2 bases and the J gene lost 7 bases, with 15 bases spanning the gap. Per the germline V gene, CDR1 is MNHEY and CDR2 is SVGEGT. The DNA of the CDR3 is TGTGCCAGCAGTTACGGTCCTTACAGGGCAGAGCAGTACTTC. Translation: CASSYGPYRAEQYF.

This clonotype was seen many times. J is TRBJ1-5 and V is TRBV3-1, with D possibly being TRBD1 (5 bases). The CDR3 extends over 13 amino acids. The V gene's germline CDR1 is LGHDT and CDR2 YNNKEL (reference sequence). Trimming took 1 base from V and 5 from J, leaving 6 bases between them. The CDR3 DNA is TGTGCCAGCAGCCAAGGGGGGGATCAGCCCCAGCATTTT. Translation: CASSQGGDQPQHF.

This clonotype has just a few counts. This chain uses TRBV4-1 with TRBJ2-5; maybe TRBD1 (6 bases). Germline V lookup: CDR1 MGHRA, CDR2 YSYEKL. CDR3 length equals 14 residues. Trimming cost V 1 base and J 10 bases, with 16 bases left between them. Here the CDR3 DNA reads TGCGCCAGCAGCCAAGGGCCACACGAGGGGGACCAGTACTTC. Its translation is CASSQGPHEGDQYF.

The genes are TRBV6-2 or TRBV6-3 and TRBJ2-7; D may be TRBD2 (6 bases). Trimming left V 6 bases short and J 6 bases short, with 15 bases between. CDR1 MNHEY and CDR2 SVGEGT come from the germline V gene. The CDR3 spans 13 residues. CDR3: CASSRDLKGEQYF. The CDR3 nucleotides are TGTGCCAGCAGCCGGGACTTGAAGGGCGAGCAGTACTTC.

The chain couples TRBV11-3 to TRBJ2-1, with D maybe TRBD2 (6 bases). CDR3 length equals 15 residues. Between the trimmed V and J ends, which lost 7 bases and 0 bases, there was a span of 13 bases. CDR1 and CDR2 from the germline V gene are SGHNT and YENEEA. In DNA, the CDR3 is TGTGCCAGCACATACCGGGACTTCTCCTACAATGAGCAGTTCTTC. Encoded protein: CASTYRDFSYNEQFF.

With respect to this clonotype: No DNA is shown, since the ends of the CDR3 on it are uncertain; the CDR3 is the one TCRdb lists. The chain employs TRBV5-1 and TRBJ2-1. Per germline, CDR1 SGHRS and CDR2 YFSETQ. The CDR3 spans 20 amino acids, including both terminal residues. The CDR3 reads CASSFYICSTSGRSYNEQFF.

This clonotype was seen repeatedly, ten times or more. The V call is TRBV12-3 or TRBV12-4, the J call TRBJ2-5; D possibly corresponds to TRBD2 (5 bases). With 2 bases removed from V and 2 bases from J, the gap between germline ends came to 15 bases. The CDR3 extends over 16 amino acids. As DNA, the CDR3 is TGTGCCAGCAGTTTATCATTCCGGACTGCGCAAGAGACCCAGTACTTC. Translated: CASSLSFRTAQETQYF.

V usage is TRBV6-1 and J usage is TRBJ2-7; the D is unclear. The CDR3 spans 11 residues. From germline, CDR1 is MNHNS and CDR2 SASEGT. Trimming pared 7 bases from V and 6 bases from J, leaving 10 bases between. The CDR3 DNA sequence: TGTGCCAGCACCCTGGCCCTCGAGCAGTACTTC. Translation gives CASTLALEQYF.

The CDR3 loop reads CAISYTGGTYEQYF. The CDR3 nucleotides are TGTGCCATCAGTTATACGGGAGGGACCTACGAGCAGTACTTC. The chain uses TRBV10-3 and TRBJ2-7; 8 positions agree with TRBD2. The V gene's germline CDR1 is ENHRY and CDR2 SYGVKD. The CDR3 consists of 14 residues. V dropped 5 bases and J dropped 2; count of bases not matched to a gene: 5.